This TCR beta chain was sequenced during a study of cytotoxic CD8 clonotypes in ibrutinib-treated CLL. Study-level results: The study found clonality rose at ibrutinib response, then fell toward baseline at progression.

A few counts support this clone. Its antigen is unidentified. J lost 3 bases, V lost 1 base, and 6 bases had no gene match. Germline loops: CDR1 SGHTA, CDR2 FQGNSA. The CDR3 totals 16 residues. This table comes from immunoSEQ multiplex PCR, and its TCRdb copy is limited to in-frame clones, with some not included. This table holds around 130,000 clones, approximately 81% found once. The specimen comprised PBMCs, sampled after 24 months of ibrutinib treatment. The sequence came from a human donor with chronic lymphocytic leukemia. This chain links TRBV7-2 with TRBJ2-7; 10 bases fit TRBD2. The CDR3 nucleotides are TGTGCCAGCAGCTTAGGCCCTGCTAGCGGGGGCTACGAGCAGTACTTC. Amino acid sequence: CASSLGPASGGYEQYF. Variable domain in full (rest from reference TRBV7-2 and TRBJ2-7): GAGVSQSPSNKVTEKGKDVELRCDPISGHTALYWYRQSLGQGLEFLIYFQGNSAPDKSGLPSDRFSAERTGGSVSTLTIQRTQQEDSAVYLCASSLGPASGGYEQYFGPGTRLTVT.